This TCR beta chain was recorded in a study of T cell repertoires in cytomegalovirus infection. Study in general: Indications of both CMV infection and matching HLA type were provided by public TCR beta signatures. Overall study findings and caveats: The ex vivo response was dominated by HLA-C-restricted CMV-specific TCR beta clonotypes. The study identified carriers of CMV plus the relevant HLA from cumulative public TCR beta family frequency.

MiXCR, applied by TCRdb to the reads, yields one record per CDR3 protein. The sample lists fewer than 200,000 distinct CDR3 sequences; around 14% were seen once. The CDR3 contains 12 residues. Trimming took off 7 bases at V and 5 bases at J, with 12 bases between the two ends. Looked up from germline, CDR1 is MNHNY and CDR2 is SVGAGI (reference sequence). In regard to this clonotype: Antigen specificity is unknown.

Sequences were obtained from PBMCs. J is TRBJ2-7 and V is TRBV6-6; perhaps TRBD2 as D (6 bases). The receptor comes from a human donor in good health (CMV status not recorded). Some clones in this sample may be carry-over from other donors' samples. The CDR3 region is CASMRGGNEQYF. The CDR3, as DNA: TGTGCCAGCATGAGAGGAGGGAACGAGCAGTACTTC.